A selection of T cell receptor beta chains follows, all from one sample in a study of cytomegalovirus exposure and HLA in healthy donors. Sequencing used immunoSEQ multiplex PCR; TCRdb keeps in-frame clones, though not all of them. The table shows about 93,000 clones, with roughly four fifths occurring only once. The sample consisted of PBMCs. All receptors derive from a man aged 25 to 45 in good health and CMV-seronegative. Both conserved end residues are part of each CDR3. A D gene is named only where the DNA matches it firmly. Clone size, where shown, is once, few, many, or a class for clones that have expanded.

CASSLSGTRGDTGELFF | TGTGCCAGCAGCTTATCCGGGACCAGGGGCGACACCGGGGAGCTGTTTTTT | - | - | TRBJ2-2 | TRBV13
CASSPQLAANEQFF | TGTGCCAGCTCACCACAGCTAGCGGCGAATGAGCAGTTCTTC | - | TRBD2 | TRBJ2-1 | TRBV18
CAISVSGGTGDGYTF | TGTGCCATCAGTGTATCCGGGGGGACAGGGGATGGCTACACCTTC | - | TRBD1 | TRBJ1-2 | TRBV10-3
CASSRISSTDTQYF | TGTGCCAGCAGCCGTATATCCTCCACAGATACGCAGTATTTT | - | - | TRBJ2-3 | TRBV7-3
CASSSLKNTEAFF | TGTGCCAGCAGCTCACTAAAAAACACTGAAGCTTTCTTT | few | - | TRBJ1-1 | TRBV13
CASSQTGTVNTEAFF | TGTGCCAGCAGCCAAACCGGGACAGTTAACACTGAAGCTTTCTTT | few | TRBD1 | TRBJ1-1 | TRBV6-6
CASSQETDSGNTIYF | TGCGCCAGCAGCCAAGAGACAGACTCTGGAAACACCATATATTTT | - | - | TRBJ1-3 | TRBV4-3
CASSLGRQGRLDTEAFF | TGCGCCAGCAGCTTGGGAAGACAGGGGCGATTGGACACTGAAGCTTTCTTT | few | TRBD1 | TRBJ1-1 | TRBV5-1
CASSEPFSQETQYF | TGTGCCAGCAGCGAACCTTTTTCCCAAGAGACCCAGTACTTC | - | - | TRBJ2-5 | TRBV6-1
CASSAGSPTGELFF | TGTGCCAGCAGCGCGGGTAGTCCCACCGGGGAGCTGTTTTTT | - | - | TRBJ2-2 | TRBV6-1
CSSSLRRQESLTDTQYF | TGTTCCAGCAGCTTAAGGAGACAGGAGAGCCTCACAGATACGCAGTATTTT | - | - | TRBJ2-3 | TRBV7-9
CASSLKTGETFSGNTIYF | TGTGCCAGCAGCTTGAAGACAGGTGAAACTTTCTCTGGAAACACCATATATTTT | - | - | TRBJ1-3 | TRBV7-6
CASSQPTGATNYGYTF | TGTGCCAGCAGCCAACCGACAGGGGCTACTAACTATGGCTACACCTTC | - | TRBD1 | TRBJ1-2 | TRBV5-5
CASSFGTGEYEQYF | TGTGCCAGCAGCTTCGGGACAGGGGAATACGAGCAGTACTTC | - | TRBD1 | TRBJ2-7 | TRBV5-4
CASSKNPGGTEAFF | TGTGCCAGCAGCAAAAACCCGGGAGGGACTGAAGCTTTCTTT | - | - | TRBJ1-1 | TRBV7-9
CAISRLGPTDTQYF | TGTGCCATCAGTCGACTAGGCCCCACAGATACGCAGTATTTT | - | - | TRBJ2-3 | TRBV10-3
CASSERGYSVGYTF | TGTGCCAGCAGCGAAAGAGGGTATTCGGTTGGCTACACCTTC | - | - | TRBJ1-2 | TRBV6-1
CASSQELVGTGLNEKLFF | TGCGCCAGCAGCCAAGAGCTCGTAGGTACAGGGTTAAATGAAAAACTGTTTTTT | - | - | TRBJ1-4 | TRBV4-1
CASSAAGTGELFF | TGTGCCAGCAGCGCAGCGGGCACCGGGGAGCTGTTTTTT | once | - | TRBJ2-2 | TRBV9
CASSLGSGSEAFF | TGTGCCAGCAGCTTAGGTTCAGGTTCCGAAGCTTTCTTT | few | - | TRBJ1-1 | TRBV7-3
CASSLRRTGVYNEQFF | TGCGCCAGCAGCTTAAGGAGGACAGGCGTCTACAATGAGCAGTTCTTC | - | TRBD1 | TRBJ2-1 | TRBV5-1
CSVEMGTSTYNEQFF | TGCAGCGTTGAAATGGGGACTAGCACCTACAATGAGCAGTTCTTC | - | TRBD2 | TRBJ2-1 | TRBV29-1
CASRLESREQFF | TGCGCCAGCAGATTAGAGAGTCGTGAGCAGTTCTTC | - | - | TRBJ2-1 | TRBV5-1
CASSVGTGGTEAFF | TGTGCCAGCAGCGTAGGGACAGGGGGCACTGAAGCTTTCTTT | - | TRBD1 | TRBJ1-1 | TRBV9
CASSLEQGYNEQFF | TGTGCCAGTAGTTTAGAACAGGGGTATAATGAGCAGTTCTTC | - | TRBD1 | TRBJ2-1 | TRBV19
CASSLGPGANTGELFF | TGCGCCAGCAGCTTGGGGCCGGGAGCGAACACCGGGGAGCTGTTTTTT | few | - | TRBJ2-2 | TRBV5-1
CASSSRLGGPDTQYF | TGTGCCAGCAGCTCGAGACTAGGTGGTCCAGATACGCAGTATTTT | - | - | TRBJ2-3 | TRBV5-8
CATVEGAGGQPQHF | TGTGCCACAGTCGAGGGGGCGGGAGGGCAGCCCCAGCATTTT | - | TRBD1 | TRBJ1-5 | TRBV6-1
CASSYSGTGVEKLFF | TGTGCCAGCAGTTACTCCGGGACAGGGGTTGAAAAACTGTTTTTT | - | TRBD1 | TRBJ1-4 | TRBV6-5
CASSLRGVTSNQPQHF | TGTGCCAGCAGCTTACGGGGGGTAACGAGCAATCAGCCCCAGCATTTT | - | - | TRBJ1-5 | TRBV7-2
CASSLLLTAGGHEQYF | TGTGCCAGCAGTTTACTATTGACAGCGGGGGGGCACGAGCAGTACTTC | - | TRBD2 | TRBJ2-7 | TRBV27
CASSGGEAKNIQYF | TGTGCCAGCTCCGGGGGGGAGGCCAAAAACATTCAGTACTTC | few | TRBD2 | TRBJ2-4 | TRBV5-5
CASSLSGQGILNYGYTF | TGTGCCAGCAGTTTATCGGGACAGGGGATCCTTAACTATGGCTACACCTTC | - | TRBD1 | TRBJ1-2 | TRBV27
CASSQGDNTGELFF | TGTGCCAGTAGTCAGGGGGACAACACCGGGGAGCTGTTTTTT | - | TRBD1 | TRBJ2-2 | TRBV19